Listed below are T cell receptor beta chains from one sample, sequenced in a study of early T cells in non-severe SARS-CoV-2 infection. TCRdb fed the 5' RACE reads into MiXCR, producing one record per CDR3 protein. In the table there are tens of thousands of distinct CDR3 sequences, roughly 12% of which are singletons. Specimen: whole blood. The origin of the receptors is an adult who was a healthcare worker with PCR-confirmed SARS-CoV-2 infection or an uninfected control (not recorded which). CDR3s include the opening cysteine and the closing phenylalanine or tryptophan. A D gene is named only where the DNA matches it firmly. Size values are once, few and many counts, or a class for expanded clones, and some rows have none.

length | J | V | size | D | CDR3 | DNA
12 | TRBJ2-3 | TRBV6-1 | few | NA | CASSDGPDTQYF | TGTGCCAGCAGTGACGGCCCTGATACGCAGTATTTT
19 | TRBJ1-6 | TRBV14 | few | NA | CASSQERGRRDSYNSPLHF | TGTGCCAGCAGCCAAGAAAGAGGAAGGAGGGACTCCTATAATTCACCCCTCCACTTT
13 | TRBJ2-6 | TRBV3-1 | NA | NA | CASSPHGANVLTF | TGTGCCAGCAGCCCACATGGGGCCAACGTCCTGACTTTC
17 | TRBJ2-1 | TRBV14 | NA | TRBD2 | CASSHEGSSGGNNEQFF | TGTGCCAGCAGTCATGAAGGATCTAGCGGGGGGAACAATGAGCAGTTCTTC
16 | TRBJ2-1 | TRBV5-1 | NA | TRBD2 | CASSFTSGSSYNEQFF | TGCGCCAGCAGCTTTACTAGCGGGAGCTCCTACAATGAGCAGTTCTTC
13 | TRBJ1-2 | TRBV29-1 | few | NA | CSAGAGRSNGYTF | TGCAGCGCTGGGGCAGGGCGGTCTAATGGCTACACCTTC
15 | TRBJ2-7 | TRBV5-1 | NA | NA | CASSLSLGYSYEQYF | TGCGCCAGCAGCTTGTCGTTAGGGTATTCCTACGAGCAGTACTTC
15 | TRBJ2-7 | TRBV28 | many | NA | CASRKQGRALYEQYF | TGTGCCAGCAGAAAACAGGGTAGGGCCCTCTACGAGCAGTACTTC
14 | TRBJ1-6 | TRBV10-3 | NA | NA | CAISRELNNSPLHF | TGTGCCATCAGCCGGGAACTCAATAATTCACCCCTCCACTTT
13 | TRBJ1-3 | TRBV7-2 | few | NA | CASSLGQGNTIYF | TGTGCCAGCAGCTTAGGACAGGGAAACACCATATATTTT
13 | TRBJ1-1 | TRBV20-1 | many | NA | CSARDFGGTEAFF | TGCAGTGCTAGAGATTTCGGGGGCACTGAAGCTTTCTTT
12 | TRBJ2-7 | TRBV29-1 | many | TRBD1 | CSAKTGGDEQYF | TGCAGCGCAAAGACAGGGGGCGACGAGCAGTACTTC
13 | TRBJ1-4 | TRBV20-1 | few | NA | CSARVSGNEKLFF | TGCAGTGCTAGAGTGTCAGGAAATGAAAAACTGTTTTTT
14 | TRBJ1-1 | TRBV6-2/TRBV6-3 | NA | NA | CASSYKGPNTEAFF | TGTGCCAGCAGTTACAAGGGCCCGAACACTGAAGCTTTCTTT
14 | TRBJ1-5 | TRBV28 | many | NA | CASRAGGNNQPQHF | TGTGCCAGCCGCGCCGGGGGCAACAATCAGCCCCAGCATTTT
16 | TRBJ1-1 | TRBV3-1 | few | TRBD1 | CASSPPGTGERSEAFF | TGTGCCAGCAGCCCCCCGGGGACAGGGGAGCGGTCTGAAGCTTTCTTT
16 | TRBJ2-1 | TRBV6-2/TRBV6-3 | NA | TRBD2 | CASSNEAGGYYNEQFF | TGTGCCAGCAGTAACGAAGCGGGGGGATACTACAATGAGCAGTTCTTC
13 | TRBJ1-2 | TRBV20-1 | many | NA | CSAGDPRAGGYTF | TGCAGTGCAGGAGACCCCAGAGCGGGTGGCTACACCTTC
14 | TRBJ2-5 | TRBV5-1 | NA | NA | CASSLGLRGETQYF | TGCGCCAGCAGCCTAGGACTTAGAGGAGAGACCCAGTACTTC
13 | TRBJ1-5 | TRBV20-1 | NA | NA | CSASATADQPQHF | TGCAGTGCTAGTGCAACAGCTGATCAGCCCCAGCATTTT
13 | TRBJ1-4 | TRBV29-1 | NA | NA | CSVETGAPGRLFF | TGCAGCGTTGAAACGGGGGCGCCAGGTCGACTGTTTTTT
14 | TRBJ1-5 | TRBV15 | few | NA | CATGLKRGNQPQHF | TGTGCCACCGGGCTAAAGCGGGGCAATCAGCCCCAGCATTTT
13 | TRBJ2-7 | TRBV20-1 | NA | NA | CSASTGQTYEQYF | TGCAGTGCTAGTACTGGACAGACCTACGAGCAGTACTTC
13 | TRBJ1-2 | TRBV12-3/TRBV12-4 | many | NA | CASSARGMYGYTF | TGTGCCAGCAGTGCCCGGGGGATGTATGGCTACACCTTC
14 | TRBJ2-7 | TRBV6-5 | NA | TRBD1 | CASSPGQGASEQYF | TGTGCCAGCAGCCCAGGACAGGGGGCCAGCGAGCAGTACTTC
16 | TRBJ2-3 | TRBV2 | few | NA | CASSRDLTSSTDTQYF | TGTGCCAGCAGTAGGGACCTCACCTCTAGCACAGATACGCAGTATTTT
12 | TRBJ2-1 | TRBV11-3 | few | NA | CASSLQGNEQFF | TGTGCCAGCAGCTTACAGGGAAATGAGCAGTTCTTC
15 | TRBJ1-1 | TRBV7-8 | many | NA | CASSPAGTLNTEAFF | TGTGCCAGCAGCCCTGCCGGGACTTTGAACACTGAAGCTTTCTTT
13 | TRBJ2-7 | TRBV24-1 | many | NA | CATSDTGYEEQYF | TGTGCCACCAGTGATACAGGGTATGAGGAGCAGTACTTC
13 | TRBJ2-3 | TRBV12-5 | NA | NA | CASGLPLTDTQYF | TGTGCTAGTGGCCTTCCTCTCACAGATACGCAGTATTTT
12 | TRBJ2-7 | TRBV6-2/TRBV6-3 | few | NA | CASMKGESEQYF | TGTGCCAGCATGAAAGGGGAGTCAGAGCAGTACTTC
13 | TRBJ1-2 | TRBV29-1 | NA | TRBD1 | CSVERDRGYGYTF | TGCAGCGTTGAAAGGGACAGGGGCTATGGCTACACCTTC
12 | TRBJ2-7 | TRBV6-2/TRBV6-3 | many | NA | CASSYRMYEQYF | TGTGCCAGCAGTTACCGGATGTACGAGCAGTACTTC
13 | TRBJ1-2 | TRBV6-5 | many | NA | CASRQDGSYGYTF | TGTGCCAGCAGACAAGACGGATCCTATGGCTACACCTTC
13 | TRBJ1-2 | TRBV12-3/TRBV12-4 | NA | NA | CASSLSGRSGYTF | TGTGCCAGCAGTTTATCCGGAAGAAGCGGCTACACCTTC
14 | TRBJ1-5 | TRBV28 | NA | NA | CASLRGGSNQPQHF | TGTGCCAGCCTTCGGGGTGGGAGCAATCAGCCCCAGCATTTT
13 | TRBJ2-1 | TRBV11-3 | many | NA | CASSSGTYNEQFF | TGTGCCAGCAGTAGCGGTACGTACAATGAGCAGTTCTTC
15 | TRBJ1-6 | TRBV7-2 | few | NA | CASSQAGGAASTLHF | TGTGCCAGCAGCCAAGCCGGAGGGGCAGCCTCTACCCTCCACTTT
15 | TRBJ2-1 | TRBV11-2 | many | NA | CASSLGGTQYNEQFF | TGTGCCAGCAGCTTAGGTGGGACACAATACAATGAGCAGTTCTTC
13 | TRBJ2-7 | TRBV7-2 | NA | TRBD1 | CASTYRGRYEQYF | TGTGCCAGCACCTACAGGGGTCGGTACGAGCAGTACTTC
15 | TRBJ2-1 | TRBV27 | many | NA | CASSWDKAQYNEQFF | TGTGCCAGCAGTTGGGACAAAGCCCAATACAATGAGCAGTTCTTC
12 | TRBJ2-3 | TRBV4-3 | many | NA | CASSQAGDTQYF | TGCGCCAGCAGCCAAGCAGGGGATACGCAGTATTTT
14 | TRBJ2-3 | TRBV20-1 | NA | TRBD2 | CSGASGAPTDTQYF | TGCAGTGGGGCTAGCGGAGCCCCCACAGATACGCAGTATTTT
16 | TRBJ2-2 | TRBV5-1 | few | TRBD2 | CASSPAGVFRGGELFF | TGCGCCAGCAGCCCAGCGGGAGTTTTCCGGGGCGGGGAGCTGTTTTTT
15 | TRBJ2-1 | TRBV11-2 | many | TRBD2 | CASRKAGSGNGEQFF | TGTGCCAGCAGAAAAGCGGGTAGCGGGAACGGTGAGCAGTTCTTC
15 | TRBJ1-1 | TRBV4-3 | few | NA | CASSQERARSTEAFF | TGCGCCAGCAGCCAAGAGCGCGCAAGGAGCACTGAAGCTTTCTTT
16 | TRBJ2-2 | TRBV12-3/TRBV12-4 | many | NA | CASSSTLGGANGELFF | TGTGCCAGCAGTTCCACCCTTGGGGGGGCAAACGGGGAGCTGTTTTTT
12 | TRBJ2-7 | TRBV2 | NA | NA | CASRITAYEQYF | TGTGCCAGCAGGATTACAGCCTACGAGCAGTACTTC
13 | TRBJ2-5 | TRBV11-2 | many | NA | CASSSRVQETQYF | TGTGCCAGCAGCTCCCGGGTACAAGAGACCCAGTACTTC
15 | TRBJ2-7 | TRBV5-1 | few | NA | CASSLAWAGAYEQYF | TGCGCCAGCAGCTTGGCCTGGGCAGGCGCCTACGAGCAGTACTTC
14 | TRBJ1-1 | TRBV4-3 | NA | TRBD1 | CASSHWDRDTEAFF | TGCGCCAGCAGCCACTGGGACAGGGACACTGAAGCTTTCTTT
15 | TRBJ2-7 | TRBV2 | once | TRBD2 | CASTLLAGGIYEQYF | TGTGCCAGCACCCTACTAGCGGGGGGTATTTACGAGCAGTACTTC
13 | TRBJ1-2 | TRBV7-2 | NA | NA | CASSFEGRSGYTF | TGTGCCAGCAGCTTCGAAGGACGCAGTGGCTACACCTTC
15 | TRBJ2-7 | TRBV7-2 | NA | NA | CASSLRGAGSYEQYF | TGTGCCAGCAGCTTAAGGGGAGCTGGTTCCTACGAGCAGTACTTC
13 | TRBJ1-1 | TRBV5-4 | many | NA | CASSSGWNTEAFF | TGTGCCAGCAGTTCTGGGTGGAACACTGAAGCTTTCTTT